This T cell receptor beta chain was captured in a study of shared clonotypes between healthy human individuals. Study context: CD8 memory received one plate per donor, CD8 naive two, CD4 memory three and CD4 naive three.

This table comes from immunoSEQ multiplex PCR, and its TCRdb copy is limited to in-frame clones, with some not included. The sample has about 2.1 million clones; 85% to 95% are singletons. Terminally differentiated effector memory CD45RA+ cells were excluded by CCR7 positive selection of CD45RO-negative cells. The CDR3 runs 15 residues. Looked up from germline, CDR1 is SGHTA and CDR2 is FQGNSA. The junction had 5 bases not matched to a gene; V was cut back by 5 bases and J by 4 bases. The sequence came from a man aged 18 to 30 in good health. Some clones in this sample may be carry-over from other donors' samples. Sequenced: naive CD8+ T cells from PBMCs. The J gene is TRBJ2-1, the V gene TRBV7-2; 10 bases map to TRBD2. The CDR3 spells CASSTGTSEYNEQFF. DNA of the CDR3: TGTGCCAGCAGCACCGGGACTAGCGAATACAATGAGCAGTTCTTC.